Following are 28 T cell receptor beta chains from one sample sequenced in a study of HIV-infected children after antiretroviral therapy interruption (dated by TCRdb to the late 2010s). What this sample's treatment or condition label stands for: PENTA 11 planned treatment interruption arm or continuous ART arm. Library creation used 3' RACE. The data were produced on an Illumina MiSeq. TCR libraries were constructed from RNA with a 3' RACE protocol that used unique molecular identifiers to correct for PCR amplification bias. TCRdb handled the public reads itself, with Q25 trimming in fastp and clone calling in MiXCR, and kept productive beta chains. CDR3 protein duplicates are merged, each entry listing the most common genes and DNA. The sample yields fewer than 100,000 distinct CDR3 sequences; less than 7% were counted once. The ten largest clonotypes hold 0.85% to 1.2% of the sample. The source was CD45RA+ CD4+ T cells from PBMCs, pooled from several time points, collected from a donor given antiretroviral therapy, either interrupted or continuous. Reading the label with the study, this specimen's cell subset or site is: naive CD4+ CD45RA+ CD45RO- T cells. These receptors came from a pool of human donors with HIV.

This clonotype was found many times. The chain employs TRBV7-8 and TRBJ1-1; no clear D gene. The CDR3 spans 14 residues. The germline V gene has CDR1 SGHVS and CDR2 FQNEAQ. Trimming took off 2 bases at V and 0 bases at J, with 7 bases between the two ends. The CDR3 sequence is CASSLRNMNTEAFF. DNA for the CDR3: TGTGCCAGCAGCTTAAGAAACATGAACACTGAAGCTTTCTTT.

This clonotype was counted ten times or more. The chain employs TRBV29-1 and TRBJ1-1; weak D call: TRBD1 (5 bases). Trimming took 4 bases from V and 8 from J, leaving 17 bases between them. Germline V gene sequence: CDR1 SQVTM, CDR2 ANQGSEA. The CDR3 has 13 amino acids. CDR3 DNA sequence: TGCAGCGTTGGGGGACGGATAGATGGGGAAGCTTTCTTT. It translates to CSVGGRIDGEAFF.

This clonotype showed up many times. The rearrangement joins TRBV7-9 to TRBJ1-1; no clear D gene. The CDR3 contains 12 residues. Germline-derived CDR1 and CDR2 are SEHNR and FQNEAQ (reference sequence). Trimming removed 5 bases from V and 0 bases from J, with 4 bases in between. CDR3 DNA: TGTGCCAGCAGCGATATGAACACTGAAGCTTTCTTT. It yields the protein CASSDMNTEAFF.

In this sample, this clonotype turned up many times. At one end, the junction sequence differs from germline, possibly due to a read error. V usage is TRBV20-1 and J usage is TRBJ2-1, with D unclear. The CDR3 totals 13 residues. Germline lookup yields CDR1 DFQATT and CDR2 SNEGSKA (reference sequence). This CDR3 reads CSASSTSFNEQFF. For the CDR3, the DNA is TGCAGTGCTAGTAGCACTTCCTTCAATGAGCAGTTCTTC.

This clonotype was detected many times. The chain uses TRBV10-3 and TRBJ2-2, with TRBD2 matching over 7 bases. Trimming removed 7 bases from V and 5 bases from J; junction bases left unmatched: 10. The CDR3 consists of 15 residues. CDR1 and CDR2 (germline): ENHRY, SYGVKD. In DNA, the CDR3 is TGTGCCATCACGCCGACGGGACTAACAACCGGGGAGCTGTTTTTT. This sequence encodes CAITPTGLTTGELFF.

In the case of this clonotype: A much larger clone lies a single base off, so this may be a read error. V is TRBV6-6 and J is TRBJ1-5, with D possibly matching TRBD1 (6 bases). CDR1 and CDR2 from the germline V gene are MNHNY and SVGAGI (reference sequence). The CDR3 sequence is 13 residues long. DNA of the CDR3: TGTGCCAGCAGTACCCCAGGGGATCAGCCCCGGCATTTT. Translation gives CASSTPGDQPRHF.

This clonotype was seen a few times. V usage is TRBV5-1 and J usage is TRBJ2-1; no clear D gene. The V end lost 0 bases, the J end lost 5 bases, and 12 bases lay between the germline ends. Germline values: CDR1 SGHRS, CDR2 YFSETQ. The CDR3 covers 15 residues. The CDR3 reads CASSLVEGSHNEQFF. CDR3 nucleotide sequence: TGCGCCAGCAGCTTGGTAGAAGGTAGTCACAATGAGCAGTTCTTC.

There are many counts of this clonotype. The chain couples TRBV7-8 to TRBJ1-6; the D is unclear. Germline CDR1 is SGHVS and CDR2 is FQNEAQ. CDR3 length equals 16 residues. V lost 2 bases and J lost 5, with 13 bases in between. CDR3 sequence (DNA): TGTGCCAGCAGCTTATTCTCGCTGGGAGATAATTCACCCCTCCACTTT. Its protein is CASSLFSLGDNSPLHF.

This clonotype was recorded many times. CDR3 in amino acids: CAISERPPTANTEAFF. CDR3 coding DNA: TGTGCCATCAGTGAGAGACCCCCGACAGCGAACACTGAAGCTTTCTTT. J is TRBJ1-1 and V is TRBV10-3; the D gene is possibly TRBD1 (5 bases). Germline V gene data show CDR1 as ENHRY and CDR2 as SYGVKD. This CDR3 is built from 16 residues. The V end lost 2 bases, the J end lost 1 base, and 14 bases lay between the germline ends.

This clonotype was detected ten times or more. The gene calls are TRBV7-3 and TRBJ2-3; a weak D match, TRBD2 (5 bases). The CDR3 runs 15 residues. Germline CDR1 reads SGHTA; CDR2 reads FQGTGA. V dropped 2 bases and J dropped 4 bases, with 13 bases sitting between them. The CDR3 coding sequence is TGTGCCAGCAGCTTATTTACGGCCGGGGCAGATACGCAGTATTTT. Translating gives CASSLFTAGADTQYF.

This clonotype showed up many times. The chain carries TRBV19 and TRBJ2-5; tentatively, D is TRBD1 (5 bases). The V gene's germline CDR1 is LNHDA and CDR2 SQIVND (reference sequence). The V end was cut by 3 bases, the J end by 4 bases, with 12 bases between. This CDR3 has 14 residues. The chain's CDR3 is CASSIKGQGETQYF. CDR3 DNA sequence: TGTGCCAGTAGTATTAAGGGCCAGGGAGAGACCCAGTACTTC. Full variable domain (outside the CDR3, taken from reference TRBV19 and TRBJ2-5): DGGITQSPKYLFRKEGQNVTLSCEQNLNHDAMYWYRQDPGQGLRLIYYSQIVNDFQKGDIAEGYSVSREKKESFPLTVTSAQKNPTAFYLCASSIKGQGETQYFGPGTRLLVL.

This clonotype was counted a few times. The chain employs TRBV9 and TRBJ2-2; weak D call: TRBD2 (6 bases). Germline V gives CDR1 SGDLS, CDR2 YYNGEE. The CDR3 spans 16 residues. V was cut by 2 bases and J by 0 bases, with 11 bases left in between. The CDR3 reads CASSVTGVPNTGELFF. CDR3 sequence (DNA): TGTGCCAGCAGCGTTACGGGGGTTCCGAACACCGGGGAGCTGTTTTTT. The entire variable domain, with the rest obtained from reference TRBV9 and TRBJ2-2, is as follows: DSGVTQTPKHLITATGQRVTLRCSPRSGDLSVYWYQQSLDQGLQFLIQYYNGEERAKGNILERFSAQQFPDLHSELNLSSLELGDSALYFCASSVTGVPNTGELFFGEGSRLTVL.

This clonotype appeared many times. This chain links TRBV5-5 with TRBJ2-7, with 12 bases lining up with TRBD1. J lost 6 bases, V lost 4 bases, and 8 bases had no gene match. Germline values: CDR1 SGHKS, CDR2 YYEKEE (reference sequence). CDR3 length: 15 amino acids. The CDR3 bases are TGTGCCAGCAGCCGGCCGGGACAGGGGGCAGTCGAGCAGTACTTC. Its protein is CASSRPGQGAVEQYF. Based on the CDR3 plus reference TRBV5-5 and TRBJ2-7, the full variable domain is DAGVTQSPTHLIKTRGQQVTLRCSPISGHKSVSWYQQVLGQGPQFIFQYYEKEERGRGNFPDRFSARQFPNYSSELNVNALLLGDSALYLCASSRPGQGAVEQYFGPGTRLTVT.

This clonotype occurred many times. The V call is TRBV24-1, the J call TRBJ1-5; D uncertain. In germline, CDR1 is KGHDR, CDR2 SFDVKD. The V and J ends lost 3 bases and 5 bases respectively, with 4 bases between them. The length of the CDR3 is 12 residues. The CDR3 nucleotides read TGTGCCACCAGTGATCCAGATCAGCCCCAGCATTTT. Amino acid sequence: CATSDPDQPQHF.

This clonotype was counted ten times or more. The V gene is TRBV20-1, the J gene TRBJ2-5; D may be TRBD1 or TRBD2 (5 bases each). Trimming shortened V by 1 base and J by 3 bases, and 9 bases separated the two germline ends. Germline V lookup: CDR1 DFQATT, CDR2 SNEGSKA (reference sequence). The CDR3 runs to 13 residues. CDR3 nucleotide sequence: TGCAGTGCTAGAGTGGGACCCGAAGAGACCCAGTACTTC. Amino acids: CSARVGPEETQYF.

The CDR3 sequence: CASSGTGQNTGELFF. CDR3 nucleotides: TGTGCCAGCTCCGGGACTGGCCAGAACACCGGGGAGCTGTTTTTT. V usage is TRBV10-3 and J usage is TRBJ2-2; TRBD2 is a possible D gene (6 bases). V lost 10 bases and J 1 base, leaving 16 bases between the germline ends. The CDR3 runs to 15 residues. The V gene's germline CDR1 is ENHRY and CDR2 SYGVKD.

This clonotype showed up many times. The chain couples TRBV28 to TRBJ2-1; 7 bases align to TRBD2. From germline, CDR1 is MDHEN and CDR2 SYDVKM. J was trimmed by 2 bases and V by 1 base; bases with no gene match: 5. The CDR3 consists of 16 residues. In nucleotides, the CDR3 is TGTGCCAGCAGTTTATTGGGACTAACCACCTACAATGAGCAGTTCTTC. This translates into CASSLLGLTTYNEQFF.

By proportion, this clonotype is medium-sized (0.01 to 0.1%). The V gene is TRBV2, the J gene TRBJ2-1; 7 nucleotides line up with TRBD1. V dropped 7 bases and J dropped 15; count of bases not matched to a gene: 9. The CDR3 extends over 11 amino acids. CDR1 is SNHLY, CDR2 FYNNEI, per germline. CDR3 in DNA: TGTGCCAGCACCGGGACAGCCCCCCCGTTCTTC. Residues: CASTGTAPPFF.

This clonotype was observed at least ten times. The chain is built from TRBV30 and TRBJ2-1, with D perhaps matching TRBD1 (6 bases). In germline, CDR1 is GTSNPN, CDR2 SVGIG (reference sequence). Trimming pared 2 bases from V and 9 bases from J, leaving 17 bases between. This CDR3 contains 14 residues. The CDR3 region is CAWSPGQNYAEQFF. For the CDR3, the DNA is TGTGCCTGGAGTCCGGGACAAAACTATGCTGAGCAGTTCTTC.

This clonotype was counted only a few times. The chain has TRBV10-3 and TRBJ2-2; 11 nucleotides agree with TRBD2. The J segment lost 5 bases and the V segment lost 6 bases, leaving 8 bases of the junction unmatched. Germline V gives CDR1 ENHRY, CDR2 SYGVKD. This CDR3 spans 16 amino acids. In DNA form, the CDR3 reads TGTGCCATCAGCCATACGGGACTAGCGGCGACCGGGGAGCTGTTTTTT. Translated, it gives CAISHTGLAATGELFF.

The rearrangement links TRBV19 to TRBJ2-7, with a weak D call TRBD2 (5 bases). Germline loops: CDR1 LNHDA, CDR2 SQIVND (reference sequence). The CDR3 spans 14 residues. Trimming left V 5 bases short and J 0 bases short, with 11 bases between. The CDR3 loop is CASSDPGISYEQYF. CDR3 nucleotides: TGTGCCAGTAGTGACCCCGGGATCTCCTACGAGCAGTACTTC.

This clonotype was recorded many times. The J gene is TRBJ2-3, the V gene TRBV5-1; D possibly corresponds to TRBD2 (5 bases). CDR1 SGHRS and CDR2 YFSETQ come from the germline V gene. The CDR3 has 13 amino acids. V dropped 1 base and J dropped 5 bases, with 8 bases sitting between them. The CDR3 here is CASSLRSGDTQYF. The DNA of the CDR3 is TGCGCCAGCAGCTTGCGAAGCGGAGATACGCAGTATTTT.

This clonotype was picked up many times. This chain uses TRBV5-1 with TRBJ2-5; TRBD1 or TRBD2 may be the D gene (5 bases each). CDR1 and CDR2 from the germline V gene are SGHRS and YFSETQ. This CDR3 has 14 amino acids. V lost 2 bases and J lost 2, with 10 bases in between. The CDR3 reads CASSFGTYQETQYF. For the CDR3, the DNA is TGCGCCAGCAGCTTCGGGACGTATCAAGAGACCCAGTACTTC.

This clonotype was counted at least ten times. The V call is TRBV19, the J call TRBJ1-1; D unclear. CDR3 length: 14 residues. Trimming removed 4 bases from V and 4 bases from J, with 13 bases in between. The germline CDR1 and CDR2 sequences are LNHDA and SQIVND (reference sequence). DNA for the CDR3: TGTGCCAGTAGTAGGGTAGAATCGGCCACTGAAGCTTTCTTT. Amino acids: CASSRVESATEAFF.

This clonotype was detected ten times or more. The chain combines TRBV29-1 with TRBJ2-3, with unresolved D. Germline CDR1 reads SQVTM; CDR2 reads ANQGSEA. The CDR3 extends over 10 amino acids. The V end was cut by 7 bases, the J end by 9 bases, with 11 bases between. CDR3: CSALMNTQYF. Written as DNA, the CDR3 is TGCAGCGCCCTGATGAACACGCAGTATTTT.

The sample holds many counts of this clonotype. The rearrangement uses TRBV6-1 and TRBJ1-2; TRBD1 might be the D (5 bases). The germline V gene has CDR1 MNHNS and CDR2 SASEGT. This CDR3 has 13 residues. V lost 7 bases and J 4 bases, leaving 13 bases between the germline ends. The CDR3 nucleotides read TGTGCCAGCATCCGGAGGGACGGCTATGGCTACACCTTC. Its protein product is CASIRRDGYGYTF.

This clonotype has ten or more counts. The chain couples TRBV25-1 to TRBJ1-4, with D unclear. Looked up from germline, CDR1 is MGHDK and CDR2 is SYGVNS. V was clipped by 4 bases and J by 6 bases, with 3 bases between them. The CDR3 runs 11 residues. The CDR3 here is CASSVDEKLFF. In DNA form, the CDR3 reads TGTGCCAGCAGTGTTGATGAAAAACTGTTTTTT.

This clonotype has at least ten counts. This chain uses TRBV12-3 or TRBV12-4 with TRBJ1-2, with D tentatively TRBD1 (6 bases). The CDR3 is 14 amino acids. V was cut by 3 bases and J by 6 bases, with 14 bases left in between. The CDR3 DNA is TGTGCCAGCAGTTTTAGGGGGGGGGAGGATGGCTACACCTTC. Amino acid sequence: CASSFRGGEDGYTF.